This T cell receptor (beta chain) was observed in a study of molecular identifiers for immune sequencing clone quantification. One entry per CDR3 protein, called by TCRdb with MiXCR from the PCR reads. The data show about 320,000 distinct CDR3 sequences, with roughly a quarter seen just once and roughly 0.7% held by the top ten. Trimming shortened V by 11 bases and J by 4 bases, and 11 bases separated the two germline ends. Germline V gene data show CDR1 as MGHRA and CDR2 as YSYEKL. The CDR3 covers 11 residues. Study-wide results and caveats: Clones with over 20 RNA copies captured over 98% of effector molecules but under 1% of naive ones.

This clonotype came up many times. Its antigen is as yet unknown. The sequence was obtained from a human donor in good health. Some libraries in this study had Jurkat cell RNA spiked in. Sequencing input: naive CD8+ T cells from blood, with Jurkat cell RNA spiked in. The subset here: FACS-sorted CD8+CD4-CCR7+CD45RA+ naive T cells. The rearrangement links TRBV4-1 to TRBJ1-2; tentative D call: TRBD1 (5 bases). In nucleotides, the CDR3 is TGCGCCGTGGGGGGAGGCTATGGCTACACCTTC. This codes for CAVGGGYGYTF.